This T cell receptor (beta chain) was recorded in a study of T-cell reconstitution after alpha-beta-depleted transplantation in children. Study-wide results and limits: Alpha-beta T cells present about two months after transplant were reported to originate from several hundred expanded graft clones.

This clonotype occurred a few times. Its antigen is unknown. V was shortened by 6 bases and J by 3 bases, with 5 bases between the two germline ends. CDR3 length: 11 residues. The germline gives CDR1 SGHVS, CDR2 FNYEAQ. Unique molecular identifiers tagged the TCRbeta library. One entry per CDR3 protein results from TCRdb running MiXCR on the PCR reads. The sample includes 900,000 or so distinct CDR3 sequences, approximately 15% of them seen just once. This TCR derives from a male patient younger than 18 who had a stem cell transplant for acute lymphoblastic leukemia, so the T cells may come from the graft donor. The chain employs TRBV7-6 and TRBJ2-5, with a possible D match to TRBD2 (5 bases). The input for sequencing was PBMCs, mostly from graft donor cells, taken 360 days after TCRalphabeta/CD19-depleted stem cell transplant. CDR3 in amino acids: CASREEETQYF. The CDR3, as DNA: TGTGCCAGCAGGGAGGAAGAGACCCAGTACTTC. The complete variable domain, with remaining parts taken from reference TRBV7-6 and TRBJ2-5, reads GAGVSQSPRYKVTKRGQDVALRCDPISGHVSLYWYRQALGQGPEFLTYFNYEAQQDKSGLPNDRFSAERPEGSISTLTIQRTEQRDSAMYRCASREEETQYFGPGTRLLVL.